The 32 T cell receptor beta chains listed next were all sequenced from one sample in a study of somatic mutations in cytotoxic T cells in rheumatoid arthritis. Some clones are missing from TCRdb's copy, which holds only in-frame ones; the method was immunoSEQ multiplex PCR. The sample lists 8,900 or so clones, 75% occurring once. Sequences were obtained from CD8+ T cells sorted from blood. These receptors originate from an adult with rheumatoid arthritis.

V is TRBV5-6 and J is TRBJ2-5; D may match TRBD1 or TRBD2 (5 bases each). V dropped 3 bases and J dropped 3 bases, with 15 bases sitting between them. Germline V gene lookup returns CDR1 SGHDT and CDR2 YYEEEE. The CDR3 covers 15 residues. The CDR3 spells CASSYSGTPEETQYF. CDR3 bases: TGTGCCAGCAGCTACTCCGGGACCCCTGAAGAGACCCAGTACTTC.

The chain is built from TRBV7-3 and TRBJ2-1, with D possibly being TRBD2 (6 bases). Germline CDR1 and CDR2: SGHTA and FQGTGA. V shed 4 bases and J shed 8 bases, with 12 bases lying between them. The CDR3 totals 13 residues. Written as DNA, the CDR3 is TGTGCCAGCAGCTCGGAGGGAGCGGATGAGCAGTTCTTC. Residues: CASSSEGADEQFF.

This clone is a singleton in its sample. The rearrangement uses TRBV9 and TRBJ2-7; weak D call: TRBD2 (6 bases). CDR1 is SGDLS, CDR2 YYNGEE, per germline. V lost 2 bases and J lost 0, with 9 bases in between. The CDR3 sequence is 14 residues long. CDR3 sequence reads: CASSVSAGSYEQYF. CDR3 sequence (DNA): TGTGCCAGCAGCGTTTCAGCGGGCTCCTACGAGCAGTACTTC.

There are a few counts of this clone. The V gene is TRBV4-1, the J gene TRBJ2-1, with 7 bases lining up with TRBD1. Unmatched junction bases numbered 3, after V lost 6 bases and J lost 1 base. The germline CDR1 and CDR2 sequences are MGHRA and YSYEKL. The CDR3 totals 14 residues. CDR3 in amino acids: CASRPGGSYNEQFF. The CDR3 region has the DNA TGCGCCAGCAGACCAGGGGGTTCCTACAATGAGCAGTTCTTC.

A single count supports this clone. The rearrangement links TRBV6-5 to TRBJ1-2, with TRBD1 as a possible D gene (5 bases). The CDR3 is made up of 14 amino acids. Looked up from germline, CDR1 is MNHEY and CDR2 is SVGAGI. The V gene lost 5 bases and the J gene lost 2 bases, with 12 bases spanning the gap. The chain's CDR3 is CASSPGTGNYGYTF. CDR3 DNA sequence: TGTGCCAGCAGTCCCGGGACGGGGAACTATGGCTACACCTTC.

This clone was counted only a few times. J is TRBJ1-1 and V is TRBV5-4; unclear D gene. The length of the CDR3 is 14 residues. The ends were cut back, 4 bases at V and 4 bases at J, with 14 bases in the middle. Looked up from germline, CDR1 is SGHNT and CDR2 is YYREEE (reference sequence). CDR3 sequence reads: CASSTQPVGTEAFF. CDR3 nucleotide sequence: TGTGCCAGCAGCACACAGCCTGTGGGCACTGAAGCTTTCTTT.

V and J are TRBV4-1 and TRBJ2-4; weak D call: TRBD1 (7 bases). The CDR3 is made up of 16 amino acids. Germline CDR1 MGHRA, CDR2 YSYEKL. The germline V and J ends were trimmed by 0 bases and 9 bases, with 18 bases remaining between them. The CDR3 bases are TGCGCCAGCAGCCAAGAGAGACAGGGCGGCGGGGCCATTCAGTACTTC. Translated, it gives CASSQERQGGGAIQYF.

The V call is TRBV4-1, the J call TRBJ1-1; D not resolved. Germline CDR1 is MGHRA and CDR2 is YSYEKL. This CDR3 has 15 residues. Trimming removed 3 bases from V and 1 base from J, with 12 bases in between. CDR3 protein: CASSQLIGENTEAFF. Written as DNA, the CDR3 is TGCGCCAGCAGCCAGCTCATCGGGGAGAACACTGAAGCTTTCTTT.

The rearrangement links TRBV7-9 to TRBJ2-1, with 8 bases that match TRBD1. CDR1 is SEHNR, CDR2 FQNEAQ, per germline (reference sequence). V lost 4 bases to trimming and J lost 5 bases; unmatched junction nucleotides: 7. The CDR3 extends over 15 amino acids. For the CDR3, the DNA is TGTGCCAGCAGCTCTATCGACAGGGGAGACAATGAGCAGTTCTTC. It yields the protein CASSSIDRGDNEQFF.

CDR3 region: CASSLILAGRTDTQYF. The DNA of the CDR3 is TGTGCCAGCAGCTTAATCCTAGCGGGGCGCACAGATACGCAGTATTTT. The rearrangement links TRBV7-8 to TRBJ2-3, with TRBD2 matching over 9 bases. This CDR3 region has 16 residues. V lost 2 bases and J lost 1; bases outside the gene matches: 4. Germline values: CDR1 SGHVS, CDR2 FQNEAQ.

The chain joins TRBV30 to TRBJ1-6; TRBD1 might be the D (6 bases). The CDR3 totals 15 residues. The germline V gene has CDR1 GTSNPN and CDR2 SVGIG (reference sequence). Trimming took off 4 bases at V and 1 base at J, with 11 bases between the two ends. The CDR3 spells CAWTNRASYNSPLHF. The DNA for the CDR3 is TGTGCCTGGACGAACAGGGCTTCCTATAATTCACCCCTCCACTTT.

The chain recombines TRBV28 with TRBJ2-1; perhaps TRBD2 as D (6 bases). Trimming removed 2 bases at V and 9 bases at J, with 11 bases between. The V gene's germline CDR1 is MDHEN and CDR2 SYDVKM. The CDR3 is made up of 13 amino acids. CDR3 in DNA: TGTGCCAGCAGTTTAGGGGGGAGCGCTGAGCAGTTCTTC. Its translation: CASSLGGSAEQFF.

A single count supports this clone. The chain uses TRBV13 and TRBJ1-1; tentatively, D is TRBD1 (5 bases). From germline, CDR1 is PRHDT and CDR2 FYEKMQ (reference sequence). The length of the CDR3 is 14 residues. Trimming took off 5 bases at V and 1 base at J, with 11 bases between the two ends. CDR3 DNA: TGTGCCAGCAGCCCAGGCGGGGGGAACACTGAAGCTTTCTTT. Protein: CASSPGGGNTEAFF.

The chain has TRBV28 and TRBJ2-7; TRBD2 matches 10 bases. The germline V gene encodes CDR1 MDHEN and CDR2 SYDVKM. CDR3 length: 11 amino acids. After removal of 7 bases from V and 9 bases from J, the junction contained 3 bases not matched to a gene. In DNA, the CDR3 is TGTGCCAGCAACCTAGCGGGAGCGCAGTACTTC. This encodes CASNLAGAQYF.

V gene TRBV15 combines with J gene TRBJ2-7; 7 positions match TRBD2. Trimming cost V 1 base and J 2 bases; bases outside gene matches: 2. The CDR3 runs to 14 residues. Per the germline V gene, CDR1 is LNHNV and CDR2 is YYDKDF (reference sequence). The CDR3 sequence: CATSRVGGTYEQYF. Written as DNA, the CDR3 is TGTGCCACCAGCAGAGTGGGGGGGACCTACGAGCAGTACTTC.

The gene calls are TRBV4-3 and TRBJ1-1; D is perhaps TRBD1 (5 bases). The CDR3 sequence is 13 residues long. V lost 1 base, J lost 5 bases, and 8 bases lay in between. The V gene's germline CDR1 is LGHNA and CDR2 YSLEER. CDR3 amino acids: CASSQVGGTEAFF. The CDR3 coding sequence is TGCGCCAGCAGCCAAGTGGGGGGGACTGAAGCTTTCTTT.

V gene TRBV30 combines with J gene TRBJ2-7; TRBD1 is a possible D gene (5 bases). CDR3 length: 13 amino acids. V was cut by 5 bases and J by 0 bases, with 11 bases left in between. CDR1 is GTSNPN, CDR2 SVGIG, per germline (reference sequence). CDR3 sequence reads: CAWVDTSSYEQYF. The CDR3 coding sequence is TGTGCCTGGGTGGACACCAGCTCCTACGAGCAGTACTTC.

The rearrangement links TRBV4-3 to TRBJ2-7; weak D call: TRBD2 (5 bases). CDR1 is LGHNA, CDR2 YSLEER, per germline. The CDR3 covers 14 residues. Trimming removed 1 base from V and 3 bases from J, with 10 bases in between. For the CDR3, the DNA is TGCGCCAGCAGCCAAGGCCGGGAATACTACGAGCAGTACTTC. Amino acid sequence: CASSQGREYYEQYF.

The CDR3 DNA reads TGTGCCAGCAGCCATAGACAGGTCGAGAACACTGAAGCTTTCTTT. Its protein product is CASSHRQVENTEAFF. The chain links TRBV7-8 to TRBJ1-1; the D gene is possibly TRBD1 (6 bases). There are 15 residues in the CDR3. V lost 5 bases and J lost 1, with 14 bases in between. Germline CDR1 SGHVS, CDR2 FQNEAQ. Full variable domain (outside the CDR3, taken from reference TRBV7-8 and TRBJ1-1): GAGVSQSPRYKVAKRGQDVALRCDPISGHVSLFWYQQALGQGPEFLTYFQNEAQLDKSGLPSDRFFAERPEGSVSTLKIQRTQQEDSAVYLCASSHRQVENTEAFFGQGTRLTVV.

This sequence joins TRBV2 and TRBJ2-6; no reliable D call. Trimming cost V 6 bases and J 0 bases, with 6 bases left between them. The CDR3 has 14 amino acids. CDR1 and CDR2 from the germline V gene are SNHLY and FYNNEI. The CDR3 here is CASSGHSGANVLTF. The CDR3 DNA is TGTGCCAGCAGCGGCCACTCTGGGGCCAACGTCCTGACTTTC.

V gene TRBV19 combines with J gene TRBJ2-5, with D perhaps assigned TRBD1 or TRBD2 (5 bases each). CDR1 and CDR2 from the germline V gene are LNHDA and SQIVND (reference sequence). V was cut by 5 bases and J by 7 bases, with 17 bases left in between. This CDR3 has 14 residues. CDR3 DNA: TGTGCCAGTAGTCCTCGGGACGGGGCGTGGACCCAGTACTTC. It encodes CASSPRDGAWTQYF.

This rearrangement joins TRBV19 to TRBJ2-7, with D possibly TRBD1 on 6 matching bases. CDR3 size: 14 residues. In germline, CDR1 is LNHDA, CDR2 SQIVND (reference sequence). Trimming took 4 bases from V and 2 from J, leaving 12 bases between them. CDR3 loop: CASSTEQGPYEQYF. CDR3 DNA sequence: TGTGCCAGTAGTACGGAACAGGGTCCCTACGAGCAGTACTTC.

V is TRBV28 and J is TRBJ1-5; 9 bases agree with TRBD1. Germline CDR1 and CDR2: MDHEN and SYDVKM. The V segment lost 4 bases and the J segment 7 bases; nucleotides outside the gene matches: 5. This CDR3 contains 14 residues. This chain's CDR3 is CASSSDRGDQPQHF. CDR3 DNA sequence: TGTGCCAGCAGTTCGGACAGGGGCGACCAGCCCCAGCATTTT.

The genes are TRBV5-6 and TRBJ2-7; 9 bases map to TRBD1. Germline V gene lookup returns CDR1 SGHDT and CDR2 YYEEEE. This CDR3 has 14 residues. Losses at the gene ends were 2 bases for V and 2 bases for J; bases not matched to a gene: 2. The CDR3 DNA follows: TGTGCCAGCAGCTTCGGACAGGGGACCTACGAGCAGTACTTC. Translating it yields CASSFGQGTYEQYF.

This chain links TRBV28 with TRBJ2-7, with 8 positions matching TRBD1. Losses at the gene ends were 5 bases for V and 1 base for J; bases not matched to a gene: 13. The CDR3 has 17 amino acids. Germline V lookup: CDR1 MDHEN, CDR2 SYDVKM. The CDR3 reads CASSLRTGSWMSYEQYF. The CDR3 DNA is TGTGCCAGCAGTCTCCGGACAGGGAGTTGGATGTCCTACGAGCAGTACTTC.

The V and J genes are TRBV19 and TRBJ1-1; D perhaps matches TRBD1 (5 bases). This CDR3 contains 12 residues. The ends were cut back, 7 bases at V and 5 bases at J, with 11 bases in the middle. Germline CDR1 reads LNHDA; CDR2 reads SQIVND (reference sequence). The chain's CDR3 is CASTGRRTEAFF. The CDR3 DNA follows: TGTGCCAGTACAGGGAGGAGGACTGAAGCTTTCTTT.

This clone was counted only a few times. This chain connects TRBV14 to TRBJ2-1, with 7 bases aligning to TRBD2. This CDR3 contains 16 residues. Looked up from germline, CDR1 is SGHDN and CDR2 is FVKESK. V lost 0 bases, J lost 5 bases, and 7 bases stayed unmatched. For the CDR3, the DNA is TGTGCCAGCAGCCAAGAAGGCACTAGCGTAGACAATGAGCAGTTCTTC. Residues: CASSQEGTSVDNEQFF.

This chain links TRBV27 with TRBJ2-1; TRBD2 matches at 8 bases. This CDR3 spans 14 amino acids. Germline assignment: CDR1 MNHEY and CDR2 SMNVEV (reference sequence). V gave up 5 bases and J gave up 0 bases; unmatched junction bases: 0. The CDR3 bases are TGTGCCAGCAGTGGGACTAGCTCCTACAATGAGCAGTTCTTC. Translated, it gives CASSGTSSYNEQFF.

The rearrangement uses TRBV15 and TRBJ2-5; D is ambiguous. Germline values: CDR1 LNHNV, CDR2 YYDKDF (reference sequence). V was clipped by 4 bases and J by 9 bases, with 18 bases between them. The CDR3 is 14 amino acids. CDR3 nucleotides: TGTGCCACCAGCATAGGGCAAGCAACCGCCCCCCAGTACTTC. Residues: CATSIGQATAPQYF.

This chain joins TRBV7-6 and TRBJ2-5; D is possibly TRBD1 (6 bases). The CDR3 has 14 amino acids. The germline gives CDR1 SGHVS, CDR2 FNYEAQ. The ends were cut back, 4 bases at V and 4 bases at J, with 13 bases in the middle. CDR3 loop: CASSSWGRGETQYF. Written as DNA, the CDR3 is TGTGCCAGCAGCTCCTGGGGCAGGGGAGAGACCCAGTACTTC.

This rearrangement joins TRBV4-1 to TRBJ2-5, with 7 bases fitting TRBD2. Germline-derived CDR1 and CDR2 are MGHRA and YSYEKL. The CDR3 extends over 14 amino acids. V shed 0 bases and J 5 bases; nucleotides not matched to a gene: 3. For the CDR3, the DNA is TGCGCCAGCAGCCAAGACCCTAGCGGTGAGACCCAGTACTTC. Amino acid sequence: CASSQDPSGETQYF.

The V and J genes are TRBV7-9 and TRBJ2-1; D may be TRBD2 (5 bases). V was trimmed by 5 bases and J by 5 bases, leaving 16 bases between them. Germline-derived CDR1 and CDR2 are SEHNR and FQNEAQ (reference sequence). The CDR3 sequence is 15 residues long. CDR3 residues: CASSPPAGNDNEQFF. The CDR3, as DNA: TGTGCCAGCAGCCCCCCCGCGGGTAACGACAATGAGCAGTTCTTC.